These 7 T cell receptor beta chains came from one sample sequenced in a study of T-cell reconstitution after alpha-beta-depleted transplantation in children. Preparation of the TCRbeta library used unique molecular identifiers. TCRdb processed the PCR reads anew with MiXCR; each CDR3 protein has one entry. The table shows some 350,000 distinct CDR3 sequences, with 10% occurring only once. The sample consisted of PBMCs from the stem cell graft donor, taken from the stem cell graft. The receptors were sampled from a human donor who donated a stem cell graft to a child with acute lymphoblastic leukemia.

There are many counts of this clonotype. This chain uses TRBV7-2 with TRBJ2-7, with 9 nucleotides matching TRBD2. Germline loops: CDR1 SGHTA, CDR2 FQGNSA. V was clipped by 1 base and J by 4 bases; unmatched bases: 5. The CDR3 spans 15 residues. The CDR3 DNA reads as TGTGCCAGCAGCTTAGGGCCTAGCGGGACTTACGAGCAGTACTTC. It codes for CASSLGPSGTYEQYF.

This clonotype was seen ten or more times. J is TRBJ2-1 and V is TRBV7-9; no definite D call. Germline lookup yields CDR1 SEHNR and CDR2 FQNEAQ (reference sequence). CDR3 length: 11 amino acids. Trimming cost V 1 base and J 7 bases, with 2 bases left between them. CDR3: CASSLDNEQFF. The DNA of the CDR3 is TGTGCCAGCAGCTTAGATAATGAGCAGTTCTTC.

This clonotype was found a few times. CDR3 sequence (DNA): TGTGCCAGCAGCTTAGGTGGTGTAGCACCCTCCTACGAGCAGTACTTC. Translating it yields CASSLGGVAPSYEQYF. The chain is built from TRBV7-2 and TRBJ2-7, with D hard to call. CDR3 length equals 16 residues. V lost 1 base, J lost 0 bases, and 13 bases lay in between. Germline lookup yields CDR1 SGHTA and CDR2 FQGNSA.

The V gene is TRBV10-3, the J gene TRBJ2-3; D is uncertain. Trimming pared 0 bases from V and 7 bases from J, leaving 5 bases between. The CDR3 covers 12 residues. CDR1 is ENHRY, CDR2 SYGVKD, per germline. This chain's CDR3 is CAISESDNTQYF. In nucleotides, the CDR3 is TGTGCCATCAGTGAGTCGGATAATACGCAGTATTTT.

The chain links TRBV6-1 to TRBJ2-5; 10 positions agree with TRBD1. V dropped 5 bases and J dropped 9; count of bases not matched to a gene: 18. The germline V gene encodes CDR1 MNHNS and CDR2 SASEGT. This CDR3 has 17 residues. CDR3 residues: CASSKDRDRGFYKAQYF. CDR3 nucleotide sequence: TGTGCCAGCAGTAAAGACCGGGACAGGGGATTTTATAAGGCCCAGTACTTC.

This rearrangement joins TRBV25-1 to TRBJ2-3; TRBD2 is a possible D gene (5 bases). The CDR3 runs to 15 residues. Trimming shortened V by 5 bases and J by 3 bases, and 15 bases separated the two germline ends. From germline, CDR1 is MGHDK and CDR2 SYGVNS. The CDR3 DNA reads TGTGCCAGCAGTAAAGGCCGCGGGCTTACAGATACGCAGTATTTT. The encoded protein is CASSKGRGLTDTQYF.

This clonotype turned up a few times. This chain connects TRBV5-1 to TRBJ2-5; 7 bases fit TRBD2. V was pared by 0 bases and J by 5 bases, with 4 bases of the junction left unmatched. This CDR3 contains 14 residues. CDR1 and CDR2 (germline): SGHRS, YFSETQ. DNA of the CDR3: TGCGCCAGCAGCTTGGGACTAGCTTATGAGACCCAGTACTTC. It specifies CASSLGLAYETQYF.